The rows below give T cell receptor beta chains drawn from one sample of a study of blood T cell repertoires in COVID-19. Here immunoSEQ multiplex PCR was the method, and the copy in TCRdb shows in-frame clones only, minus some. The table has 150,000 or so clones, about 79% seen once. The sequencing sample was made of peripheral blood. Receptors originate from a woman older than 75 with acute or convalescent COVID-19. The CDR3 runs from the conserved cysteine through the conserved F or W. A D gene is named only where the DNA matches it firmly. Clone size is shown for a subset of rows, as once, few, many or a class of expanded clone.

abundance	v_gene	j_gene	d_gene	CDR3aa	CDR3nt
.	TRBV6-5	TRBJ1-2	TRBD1	CASTLGGDRGPGYTF	TGTGCCAGCACCCTTGGGGGGGACAGGGGGCCTGGCTACACCTTC
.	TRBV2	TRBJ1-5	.	CASKRSQNSNQPQHF	TGTGCCAGCAAAAGAAGCCAAAATAGCAATCAGCCCCAGCATTTT
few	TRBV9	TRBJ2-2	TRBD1	CASSKTGAGDSGELFF	TGTGCCAGCAGCAAAACAGGGGCAGGGGATAGCGGGGAGCTGTTTTTT
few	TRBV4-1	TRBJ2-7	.	CASSFRDKSFEQYF	TGCGCCAGCAGCTTCCGGGACAAGTCCTTCGAGCAGTACTTC
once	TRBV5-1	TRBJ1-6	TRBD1	CATREGGSNSPLHF	TGCGCCACAAGGGAAGGGGGCTCGAATTCACCCCTCCACTTT
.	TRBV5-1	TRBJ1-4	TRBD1	CASSLGTPWTGGTNEKLFF	TGCGCCAGCAGCTTGGGCACCCCCTGGACAGGCGGTACTAATGAAAAACTGTTTTTT
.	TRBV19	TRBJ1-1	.	CASSSLGIMNTEAFF	TGTGCCAGTAGTAGCCTCGGGATTATGAACACTGAAGCTTTCTTT
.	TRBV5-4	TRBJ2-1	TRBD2	CASSPWSGGAAEQFF	TGTGCCAGCAGCCCTTGGAGCGGGGGGGCCGCCGAGCAGTTCTTC
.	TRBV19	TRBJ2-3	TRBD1	CASIRTGNSWDTQYF	TGTGCCAGCATCCGGACAGGCAATTCCTGGGATACGCAGTATTTT
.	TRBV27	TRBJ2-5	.	CASGHSGVAGAETQYF	TGTGCCAGCGGTCACTCAGGGGTAGCGGGTGCGGAGACCCAGTACTTC
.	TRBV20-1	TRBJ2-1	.	CSASDHSREQFF	TGCAGTGCTAGTGACCACAGCCGTGAGCAGTTCTTC
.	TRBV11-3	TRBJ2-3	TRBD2	CASSLGTGTRRKLQDTQYF	TGTGCCAGCAGCTTGGGTACCGGGACTAGGAGGAAACTCCAGGATACGCAGTATTTT
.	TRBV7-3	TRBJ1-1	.	CASSLQGRTEAFF	TGTGCCAGCAGCTTACAGGGTAGGACTGAAGCTTTCTTT
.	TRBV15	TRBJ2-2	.	CATSGRQAANTGELFF	TGTGCCACCAGCGGACGACAGGCGGCCAACACCGGGGAGCTGTTTTTT
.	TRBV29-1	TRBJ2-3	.	CSVEARAVDRTKGATDTQYF	TGCAGCGTTGAAGCCCGGGCCGTAGACCGGACAAAAGGGGCCACAGATACGCAGTATTTT
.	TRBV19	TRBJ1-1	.	CASSIVRGNTEAFF	TGTGCCAGTAGTATAGTGAGAGGGAACACTGAAGCTTTCTTT
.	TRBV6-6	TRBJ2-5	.	CASTQRGGTAQETQYF	TGTGCCAGCACGCAACGCGGGGGGACAGCACAAGAGACCCAGTACTTC
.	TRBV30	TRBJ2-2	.	CAWSRGANTGELFF	TGTGCCTGGAGTCGCGGGGCGAACACCGGGGAGCTGTTTTTT
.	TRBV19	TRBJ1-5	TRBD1	CASSKLTQGNFHF	TGTGCCAGTAGTAAACTTACACAGGGGAACTTCCATTTT
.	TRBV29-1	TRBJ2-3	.	CSGGEADTQYF	TGCAGCGGGGGGGAGGCAGATACGCAGTATTTT
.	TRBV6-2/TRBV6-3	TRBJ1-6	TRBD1	CASSYEGGGYPRNSPLHF	TGTGCCAGCAGTTACGAAGGGGGCGGGTATCCCCGTAATTCACCCCTCCACTTT
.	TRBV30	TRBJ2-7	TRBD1	CAWSVPRTGVYEQYF	TGTGCCTGGAGTGTACCGAGGACAGGGGTCTACGAGCAGTACTTC
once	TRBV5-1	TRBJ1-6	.	CASSLMPDPYSPLHF	TGCGCCAGCAGCTTGATGCCAGATCCATATTCACCCCTCCACTTT
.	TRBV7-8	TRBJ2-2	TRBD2	CASNHKRGLAGGLMAGELFF	TGTGCCAGCAACCACAAAAGAGGGCTAGCGGGGGGGCTGATGGCCGGGGAGCTGTTTTTT
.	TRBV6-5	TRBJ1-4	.	CASSYGGGNEKLFF	TGTGCCAGCAGTTACGGCGGGGGTAATGAAAAACTGTTTTTT
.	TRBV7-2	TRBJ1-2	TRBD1	CASSFTTGLNYGYTF	TGTGCCAGCAGCTTTACGACAGGGCTAAACTATGGCTACACCTTC
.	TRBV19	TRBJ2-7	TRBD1	CASSIWGGQGKFYEQYF	TGTGCCAGTAGTATTTGGGGCGGACAGGGAAAGTTTTACGAGCAGTACTTC
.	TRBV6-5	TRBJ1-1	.	CASSYHRADTEAFF	TGTGCCAGCAGTTACCACAGGGCGGACACTGAAGCTTTCTTT
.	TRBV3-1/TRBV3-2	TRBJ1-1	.	CASSQSDSEAFF	TGTGCCAGCAGCCAATCCGACAGTGAAGCTTTCTTT
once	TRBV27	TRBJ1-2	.	CASSQGRSGYTF	TGTGCCAGCAGTCAGGGGCGTAGTGGCTACACCTTC
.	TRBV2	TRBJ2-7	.	CASSLVYEQYF	TGTGCCAGCAGCCTAGTTTACGAGCAGTACTTC
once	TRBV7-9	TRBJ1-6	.	CASSLEGPNSPLHF	TGTGCCAGCAGCTTGGAGGGCCCTAATTCACCCCTCCACTTT
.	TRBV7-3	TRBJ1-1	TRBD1	CASSFGTGTEAFF	TGTGCCAGCAGCTTTGGGACAGGCACTGAAGCTTTCTTT
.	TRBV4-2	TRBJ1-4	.	CASSQARSWRVDVNEKLFF	TGTGCCAGCAGCCAAGCCCGATCGTGGAGGGTGGACGTAAATGAAAAACTGTTTTTT
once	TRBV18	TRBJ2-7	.	CASSPQNRVDEQYF	TGTGCCAGCTCACCGCAAAACAGGGTCGACGAGCAGTACTTC
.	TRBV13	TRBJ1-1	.	CASSLTGSVTEAFF	TGTGCCAGCAGCTTAACGGGGTCTGTGACTGAAGCTTTCTTT
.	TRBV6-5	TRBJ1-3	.	CASTGGAAGNTIYF	TGTGCCAGCACTGGGGGGGCCGCTGGAAACACCATATATTTT
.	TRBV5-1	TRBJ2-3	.	CASIQGGAAPDTQYF	TGCGCCAGCATACAAGGGGGAGCAGCCCCAGATACGCAGTATTTT
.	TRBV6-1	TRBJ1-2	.	CASSEERFNYGYTF	TGTGCCAGCAGTGAAGAACGGTTTAACTATGGCTACACCTTC
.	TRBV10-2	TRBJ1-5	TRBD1	CASSVDRGRNQPQHF	TGCGCCAGCAGTGTAGACAGGGGGCGTAATCAGCCCCAGCATTTT
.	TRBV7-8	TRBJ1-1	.	CASKGLRNTEAFF	TGTGCCAGCAAGGGACTGAGGAACACTGAAGCTTTCTTT
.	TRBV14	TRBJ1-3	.	CASSHLTGSSGNTIYF	TGTGCCAGCAGCCACCTGACAGGCAGCTCTGGAAACACCATATATTTT
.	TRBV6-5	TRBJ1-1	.	CASRTDSPTEAFF	TGTGCCAGCCGAACGGACTCGCCCACTGAAGCTTTCTTT
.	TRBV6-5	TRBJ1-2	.	CASSKQANYGYTF	TGTGCCAGCAGTAAACAAGCTAACTATGGCTACACCTTC
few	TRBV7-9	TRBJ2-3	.	CASSLNTVSSTDTQYF	TGTGCCAGCAGCTTAAATACTGTCTCTAGCACAGATACGCAGTATTTT
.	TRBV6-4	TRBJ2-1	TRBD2	CASSKGLAGEQFF	TGTGCCAGCAGTAAAGGACTAGCCGGTGAGCAGTTCTTC
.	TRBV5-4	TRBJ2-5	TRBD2	CASSLGQSSGGSQETQYF	TGTGCCAGCAGCTTGGGTCAGTCTAGCGGGGGGTCCCAAGAGACCCAGTACTTC
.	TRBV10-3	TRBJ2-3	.	CAIGSSSTDTQYF	TGTGCCATCGGTAGTTCTAGCACAGATACGCAGTATTTT
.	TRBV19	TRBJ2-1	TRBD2	CASSILAASYNEQFF	TGTGCCAGTAGTATACTAGCGGCCTCCTACAATGAGCAGTTCTTC
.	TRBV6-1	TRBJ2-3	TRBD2	CASSSKRGGTDTQYF	TGTGCCAGCAGTTCAAAGCGGGGGGGGACAGATACGCAGTATTTT
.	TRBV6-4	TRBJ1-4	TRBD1	CASSLTGQGNEKLFF	TGTGCCAGCAGTCTAACGGGACAGGGGAATGAAAAACTGTTTTTT
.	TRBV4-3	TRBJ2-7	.	CASSQAGSGPYEQYF	TGCGCCAGCAGCCAAGCTGGGAGTGGACCCTACGAGCAGTACTTC
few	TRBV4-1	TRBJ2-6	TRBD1	CASSLGTGISGANVLTF	TGCGCCAGCAGCCTCGGGACAGGGATCTCTGGGGCCAACGTCCTGACTTTC
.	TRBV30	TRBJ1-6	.	CAWTGHYNSPLHF	TGTGCCTGGACAGGACACTATAATTCACCCCTCCACTTT